This passage covers 6 T cell receptor beta chains from one sample sequenced in a study of blood T cell repertoires in COVID-19. Clones were read by immunoSEQ multiplex PCR, and TCRdb kept only the in-frame ones, dropping some. The data hold approximately 270,000 clones, with about 91% observed a single time. The sequenced material came from peripheral blood. These receptors were taken from a woman in her twenties or thirties with COVID-19, enrolled during active disease.

This clone was observed once. The chain couples TRBV11-2 to TRBJ1-2; D gene unclear. V was cut by 3 bases and J by 2 bases, with 22 bases left in between. Germline-derived CDR1 and CDR2 are SGHAT and FQNNGV. This CDR3 spans 18 amino acids. DNA of the CDR3: TGTGCCAGCAGCTTTCGGAGGTTATCTGGTGGCATAAACTATGGCTACACCTTC. It encodes CASSFRRLSGGINYGYTF.

Here the CDR3 reads CASSVTPMHDRSSYNEQFF. In DNA form, the CDR3 reads TGTGCCAGCAGTGTAACCCCAATGCACGACAGAAGCTCCTACAATGAGCAGTTCTTC. This sequence joins TRBV6-2 or TRBV6-3 and TRBJ2-1; a weak D match, TRBD1 (5 bases). The CDR3 spans 19 residues. Germline V gene sequence: CDR1 MNHEY, CDR2 SVGEGT. V lost 5 bases, J lost 0 bases, and 23 bases lay in between.

V is TRBV29-1 and J is TRBJ2-7; no clear D. The V and J ends lost 3 bases and 6 bases respectively, with 9 bases between them. Germline values: CDR1 SQVTM, CDR2 ANQGSEA. The CDR3 runs 11 residues. This CDR3 is CSVDVNTEQYF. The CDR3 DNA reads TGCAGCGTTGACGTCAACACCGAGCAGTACTTC.

The V call is TRBV9, the J call TRBJ2-1; TRBD2 agrees at 13 bases. CDR3 length: 17 residues. Trimming at V came to 0 bases and at J to 4 bases, leaving 4 bases not matched to a gene. Germline CDR1 reads SGDLS; CDR2 reads YYNGEE. The CDR3 nucleotides are TGTGCCAGCAGCGTAGGGACTAGCGGGGGTCTTTACAATGAGCAGTTCTTC. Residues: CASSVGTSGGLYNEQFF.

The chain recombines TRBV30 with TRBJ1-2; a possible D gene is TRBD1 (6 bases). The germline V gene has CDR1 GTSNPN and CDR2 SVGIG (reference sequence). V was cut by 1 base and J by 7 bases, with 7 bases left in between. This CDR3 is 11 amino acids long. The CDR3 sequence is CAWSGGGGYTF. CDR3 nucleotide sequence: TGTGCCTGGAGTGGAGGGGGTGGCTACACCTTC.

This clone was observed a handful of times. The gene calls are TRBV19 and TRBJ1-5, with TRBD1 as a possible D gene (6 bases). Germline CDR1 reads LNHDA; CDR2 reads SQIVND (reference sequence). Trimming stripped 5 bases from V and 5 bases from J, with 10 bases between. This CDR3 comprises 13 residues. CDR3 sequence reads: CASSWPGDQPQHF. The CDR3 bases are TGTGCCAGTAGTTGGCCAGGGGATCAGCCCCAGCATTTT.